One sample yielded the 21 T cell receptor beta chains listed below, sequenced in a study of long-term antiretroviral therapy in people with HIV. Sequencing relied on immunoSEQ assay v3.0, run at survey level. Sequenced by immunoSEQ multiplex PCR; TCRdb stores in-frame clones only, minus some. The sample comprises over 20,000 clones, over 70% of which are singletons, and 4% to 5.5% rests with the top ten. Specimen: unsorted PBMCs, collected 3 years after starting antiretroviral therapy. These receptors were obtained from a man between 18 and 29 years old with HIV.

The chain combines TRBV5-1 with TRBJ2-7; D is possibly TRBD1 (5 bases). V dropped 2 bases and J dropped 3 bases, with 12 bases sitting between them. This CDR3 region has 14 residues. Germline CDR1 SGHRS, CDR2 YFSETQ. As DNA, the CDR3 is TGCGCCAGCAGCTTCAGGACACCCGACTACGAGCAGTACTTC. This gives the protein CASSFRTPDYEQYF.

V gene TRBV2 combines with J gene TRBJ1-1; TRBD1 matches at 8 bases. Losses at the gene ends were 5 bases for V and 1 base for J; bases not matched to a gene: 3. The germline V gene encodes CDR1 SNHLY and CDR2 FYNNEI. The CDR3 covers 14 residues. The CDR3 DNA follows: TGTGCCAGCAGTTTCGACAGGGGGAACACTGAAGCTTTCTTT. This codes for CASSFDRGNTEAFF.

The chain is built from TRBV5-1 and TRBJ1-1; TRBD1 aligns across 9 bases. The J segment lost 1 base and the V segment lost 4 bases, leaving 2 bases of the junction unmatched. CDR3 length equals 14 residues. The V gene's germline CDR1 is SGHRS and CDR2 YFSETQ. CDR3 sequence reads: CASSKGQGNTEAFF. CDR3 DNA sequence: TGCGCCAGCAGCAAGGGACAGGGGAACACTGAAGCTTTCTTT.

The chain employs TRBV5-5 and TRBJ1-2, with D unclear. V was trimmed by 0 bases and J by 7 bases, leaving 13 bases between them. Germline V gene data show CDR1 as SGHKS and CDR2 as YYEKEE (reference sequence). The CDR3 totals 14 residues. CDR3 amino acids: CASSLGAMSGGYTF. The CDR3 coding sequence is TGTGCCAGCAGCTTGGGGGCCATGTCGGGTGGCTACACCTTC.

This rearrangement joins TRBV6-1 to TRBJ2-7; possibly TRBD1 or TRBD2 for D (5 bases each). Germline V gives CDR1 MNHNS, CDR2 SASEGT. V lost 4 bases and J 6 bases, leaving 16 bases between the germline ends. The CDR3 runs to 14 residues. The CDR3 protein is CASSAGTLGVEQYF. For the CDR3, the DNA is TGTGCCAGCAGTGCCGGGACCCTTGGTGTCGAGCAGTACTTC.

In its sample, this clone was seen once. This sequence joins TRBV28 and TRBJ1-2; D is perhaps TRBD1 (5 bases). The ends were cut back, 5 bases at V and 4 bases at J, with 14 bases in the middle. This CDR3 region has 14 residues. CDR1 MDHEN and CDR2 SYDVKM come from the germline V gene. The CDR3 here is CASSLSGALYGYTF. Here the CDR3 DNA reads TGTGCCAGCAGTCTTTCCGGGGCCCTCTATGGCTACACCTTC.

This chain connects TRBV5-6 to TRBJ1-2, with TRBD1 identical over 8 bases. V dropped 1 base and J dropped 3; count of bases not matched to a gene: 5. Germline assignment: CDR1 SGHDT and CDR2 YYEEEE. The CDR3 sequence is 15 residues long. CDR3 nucleotides: TGTGCCAGCAGCTTGCTGGGACAGGACGACTATGGCTACACCTTC. Its protein is CASSLLGQDDYGYTF.

The chain combines TRBV7-8 with TRBJ1-3; possibly TRBD1 for D (5 bases). CDR3 length: 12 amino acids. Germline-derived CDR1 and CDR2 are SGHVS and FQNEAQ. Trimming shortened V by 8 bases and J by 6 bases, and 11 bases separated the two germline ends. As DNA, the CDR3 is TGTGCCAGCGGGACGTTCGTAAACACCATATATTTT. As protein: CASGTFVNTIYF.

This sequence joins TRBV27 and TRBJ2-1; 10 positions agree with TRBD1. The germline CDR1 and CDR2 sequences are MNHEY and SMNVEV (reference sequence). The CDR3 contains 15 residues. V gave up 4 bases and J gave up 2 bases; unmatched junction bases: 2. The CDR3 region has the DNA TGTGCCAGCAGTTACGACAGGGGGCCCTACAATGAGCAGTTCTTC. This sequence encodes CASSYDRGPYNEQFF.

In its sample, this clone was seen once. J is TRBJ1-1 and V is TRBV18, with D possibly TRBD1 on 6 matching bases. V was cut by 0 bases and J by 5 bases, with 22 bases left in between. Germline CDR1 is KGHSH and CDR2 is LQKENI. This CDR3 region has 18 residues. CDR3 residues: CASSPPERTGGDRTEAFF. For the CDR3, the DNA is TGTGCCAGCTCACCACCGGAGAGGACGGGGGGAGACAGGACTGAAGCTTTCTTT. Combining the CDR3 with reference TRBV18 and TRBJ1-1 gives the whole variable domain NAGVMQNPRHLVRRRGQEARLRCSPMKGHSHVYWYRQLPEEGLKFMVYLQKENIIDESGMPKERFSAEFPKEGPSILRIQQVVRGDSAAYFCASSPPERTGGDRTEAFFGQGTRLTVV.

Written as DNA, the CDR3 is TGTGCCAGCACCTACGTGATGGGTAGGTTGGCTGAGCAGTTCTTC. Translated, it gives CASTYVMGRLAEQFF. The rearrangement joins TRBV6-6 to TRBJ2-1; D is unclear. The CDR3 length is 15 residues. V lost 7 bases to trimming and J lost 9 bases, with 22 bases between them. The germline V gene encodes CDR1 MNHNY and CDR2 SVGAGI (reference sequence).

The chain has TRBV5-1 and TRBJ1-2; possibly TRBD1 for D (5 bases). The V gene's germline CDR1 is SGHRS and CDR2 YFSETQ. Between the trimmed V and J ends, which lost 0 bases and 4 bases, there was a span of 7 bases. The CDR3 covers 13 residues. CDR3 nucleotides: TGCGCCAGCAGCTTGGGACAGCTCTATGGCTACACCTTC. This encodes CASSLGQLYGYTF.

V and J are TRBV5-1 and TRBJ2-6; 7 bases map to TRBD1. The V segment lost 1 base and the J segment 0 bases; nucleotides outside the gene matches: 16. Germline loops: CDR1 SGHRS, CDR2 YFSETQ. The CDR3 totals 21 residues. The CDR3 here is CASSLIFRGPGQLSGANVLTF. CDR3 nucleotide sequence: TGCGCCAGCAGCTTGATCTTTAGGGGGCCGGGACAGCTCTCTGGGGCCAACGTCCTGACTTTC.

This chain links TRBV5-8 with TRBJ1-4; tentative D call: TRBD1 (6 bases). The germline CDR1 and CDR2 sequences are SGHTS and YDEGEE. V shed 0 bases and J shed 6 bases, with 9 bases lying between them. This CDR3 has 14 residues. DNA for the CDR3: TGTGCCAGCAGCTTGGCCGGGGGCGATGAAAAACTGTTTTTT. As protein: CASSLAGGDEKLFF.

This sequence joins TRBV28 and TRBJ2-7, with D maybe TRBD1 (6 bases). The germline V and J ends were trimmed by 4 bases and 3 bases, with 13 bases remaining between them. Germline V gene sequence: CDR1 MDHEN, CDR2 SYDVKM. This CDR3 contains 14 residues. CDR3 nucleotides: TGTGCCAGCAGTTCCCCTCCGGACAGCTACGAGCAGTACGTC. Translation gives CASSSPPDSYEQYV.

The V call is TRBV5-1, the J call TRBJ2-2; D may match TRBD1 or TRBD2 (5 bases each). The CDR3 consists of 15 residues. Trimming took off 0 bases at V and 7 bases at J, with 13 bases between the two ends. CDR1 is SGHRS and CDR2 is YFSETQ in the germline V gene. The CDR3 nucleotides are TGCGCCAGCAGCTTGGCCGGGACGGCGGTCGGGGAGCTGTTTTTT. It codes for CASSLAGTAVGELFF.

The chain links TRBV5-3 to TRBJ1-4, with D unclear. TRBV5-3 is an ORF; its function is uncertain. The V end lost 3 bases, the J end lost 0 bases, and 3 bases lay between the germline ends. This CDR3 comprises 13 residues. The CDR3 DNA reads TGTGCCAGAAGCTGGCCAACTAATGAAAAACTGTTTTTT. Encoded protein: CARSWPTNEKLFF.

The chain uses TRBV15 and TRBJ2-7; perhaps D is TRBD1 or TRBD2 (5 bases each). Trimming removed 3 bases at V and 3 bases at J, with 12 bases between. Germline V gives CDR1 LNHNV, CDR2 YYDKDF (reference sequence). This CDR3 has 14 residues. The CDR3 DNA is TGTGCCACCAGCAGTCCGGGACCAATCTACGAGCAGTACGTC. This sequence encodes CATSSPGPIYEQYV.

The V gene is TRBV19, the J gene TRBJ2-5; D tentatively fits TRBD1 or TRBD2 (5 bases each). Germline CDR1 LNHDA, CDR2 SQIVND (reference sequence). The CDR3 length is 13 residues. V dropped 4 bases and J dropped 5 bases, with 11 bases sitting between them. The CDR3 sequence: CASSKGREETQYF. The CDR3 coding sequence is TGTGCCAGTAGTAAGGGCAGGGAGGAGACCCAGTACTTC. Looking up the rest from reference TRBV19 and TRBJ2-5 gives the full variable domain: DGGITQSPKYLFRKEGQNVTLSCEQNLNHDAMYWYRQDPGQGLRLIYYSQIVNDFQKGDIAEGYSVSREKKESFPLTVTSAQKNPTAFYLCASSKGREETQYFGPGTRLLVL.

V is TRBV7-2 and J is TRBJ2-2, with 9 nucleotides matching TRBD2. The V and J ends lost 5 bases and 4 bases, in that order; junction bases with no gene match: 5. There are 15 residues in the CDR3. Germline V lookup: CDR1 SGHTA, CDR2 FQGNSA. CDR3 region: CASSPSGASTGELFF. CDR3 DNA: TGTGCCAGCAGCCCTAGCGGGGCAAGCACCGGGGAGCTGTTTTTT. Combining the CDR3 with reference TRBV7-2 and TRBJ2-2 gives the whole variable domain GAGVSQSPSNKVTEKGKDVELRCDPISGHTALYWYRQSLGQGLEFLIYFQGNSAPDKSGLPSDRFSAERTGGSVSTLTIQRTQQEDSAVYLCASSPSGASTGELFFGEGSRLTVL.

The V call is TRBV5-1, the J call TRBJ2-2; D unresolved. This CDR3 spans 14 amino acids. The V and J ends lost 0 bases and 4 bases respectively, with 7 bases between them. Germline CDR1 and CDR2: SGHRS and YFSETQ. DNA for the CDR3: TGCGCCAGCAGCTTGGCTCCGCTCACCGGGGAGCTGTTTTTT. Its translation is CASSLAPLTGELFF.